What follows is one T cell receptor beta chain and its context. Its antigen is still unknown. This entry is derived from a study of T cell responses to AZD1222 COVID-19 vaccine. Study-wide results and limits: Samples come after the peak T cell response, not at day 14.

Profiled with immunoSEQ multiplex PCR; TCRdb holds only in-frame clones, not every one. Of more than 95,000 clones listed, around 89% were seen once; the top ten hold 6% to 8%. The ends were cut back, 3 bases at V and 8 bases at J, with 10 bases in the middle. The CDR3 runs to 12 residues. The TCR was taken from an adult who received the AZD1222 COVID-19 vaccine. The sample here was peripheral blood, taken 28 days after the second AZD1222 dose. The rearrangement links TRBV12-3 or TRBV12-4 to TRBJ1-2, with a possible D match to TRBD1 (5 bases). For the CDR3, the DNA is TGTGCCAGCAGTTTTCGGGGGGAAGGCTACACCTTC. Translation: CASSFRGEGYTF.